This T cell receptor (beta chain) was sequenced for a study of CD4 T cells in relation to SARS-CoV-2 and coronaviruses. Study context: After nine to eleven days of antigen culture, PBMC TCR beta CDR3s were sequenced.

Before the COVID-19 pandemic, during about 2011-2019, CD4+ T cells were taken from unexposed donors. CD4+ T cells were isolated from the cells after roughly 11 days of culture. Cells permitting, SARS-CoV-2 S/N and four cold-coronavirus spikes were tested on unexposed-donor CD4+ T cells. A note on this clone: Antigen: not known.

Regarding the study as a whole: Samples before the pandemic and after infection were not matched within any donor.

Generated by immunoSEQ multiplex PCR, the TCRdb table keeps only in-frame clones and is missing some. The sample has some 11,000 clones, more than 75% seen once. This CDR3 comprises 14 residues. After removal of 6 bases from V and 4 bases from J, the junction contained 8 bases not matched to a gene. CDR1 and CDR2 (germline): MDHEN, SYDVKM. The clonotype comes from a human donor in good health. The rearrangement joins TRBV28 to TRBJ1-1; 7 bases match TRBD1. Sequences were obtained from CD4+ T cells from PBMCs, cultured in vitro. CDR3 protein: CASSRQGLSTEAFF. For the CDR3, the DNA is TGTGCCAGCAGCCGACAGGGTTTAAGCACTGAAGCTTTCTTT.